The 2 T cell receptor beta chains below come from one sample, sequenced in a study of shared T cell receptors in the human thymus. Produced via immunoSEQ multiplex PCR; TCRdb's table is partial and in-frame only. This repertoire shows 720,000 or so clones, 80% to 90% found once; its top ten account for under 0.012%. This same sample was also taken into another study, of human thymus T cells.

Sequencing was done on a sample of thymocytes. These receptors all come from a girl under three years old with a congenital heart defect.

V gene TRBV4-3 combines with J gene TRBJ1-6; D is uncertain. V lost 0 bases and J lost 9, with 15 bases in between. The length of the CDR3 is 16 residues. Germline CDR1 and CDR2: LGHNA and YSLEER. The CDR3 DNA follows: TGCGCCAGCAGCCAAGATCAGGCCCCGGTCGGTTCACCCCTCCACTTT. It yields the protein CASSQDQAPVGSPLHF.

V gene TRBV30 combines with J gene TRBJ2-1, with 9 bases lining up with TRBD2. CDR1 is GTSNPN, CDR2 SVGIG, per germline (reference sequence). V was clipped by 3 bases and J by 3 bases; unmatched bases: 6. CDR3 length: 15 residues. The CDR3 nucleotides are TGTGCCTGGAGCAGACTAGCGGTTAGCTACAATGAGCAGTTCTTC. Its protein product is CAWSRLAVSYNEQFF.